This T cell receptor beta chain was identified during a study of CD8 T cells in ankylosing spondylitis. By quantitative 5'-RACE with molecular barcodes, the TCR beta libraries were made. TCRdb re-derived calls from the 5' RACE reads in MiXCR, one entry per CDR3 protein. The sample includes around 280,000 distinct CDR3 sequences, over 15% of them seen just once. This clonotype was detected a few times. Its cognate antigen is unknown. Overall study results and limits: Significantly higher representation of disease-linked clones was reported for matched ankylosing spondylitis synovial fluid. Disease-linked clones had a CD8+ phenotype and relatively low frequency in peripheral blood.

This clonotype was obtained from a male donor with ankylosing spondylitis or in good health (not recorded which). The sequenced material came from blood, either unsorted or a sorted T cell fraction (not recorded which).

The CDR3 is CASSLTGAGEQFF. The CDR3 DNA is TGTGCCAGCAGCTTAACGGGTGCGGGTGAGCAGTTCTTC. The J gene is TRBJ2-1, the V gene TRBV7-3, with D maybe TRBD2 (5 bases). The V and J ends lost 0 bases and 9 bases respectively, with 9 bases between them. From germline, CDR1 is SGHTA and CDR2 FQGTGA. The CDR3 is made up of 13 amino acids.